The rows below give T cell receptor beta chains drawn from one sample of a study of shared clonotypes between healthy human individuals. Measured with immunoSEQ multiplex PCR; TCRdb has only the in-frame clones, and not every one. In the table there are millions of clones, more than 80% of which are singletons. Input material: naive CD4+ T cells sorted from blood. Every receptor here comes from a man between 18 and 29 years old in good health. CDR3s include the opening cysteine and the closing phenylalanine or tryptophan. D genes are given only for firm matches. Not all rows give a size; the values are once, few, many and, for expanded clones, a class.

d_call j_call v_call clone_size cdr3_aa cdr3_nt
TRBD1 TRBJ1-5 TRBV7-9 NA CASGTGVQPQHF TGTGCCAGCGGGACAGGGGTTCAGCCCCAGCATTTT
NA TRBJ1-1 TRBV5-1 NA CASRSTGYVNTEAFF TGCGCCAGCAGAAGCACAGGGTATGTGAACACTGAAGCTTTCTTT
NA TRBJ2-1 TRBV28 NA CASSSYPRWGDNEQFF TGTGCCAGCAGTTCCTACCCGCGATGGGGGGACAATGAGCAGTTCTTC
NA TRBJ1-1 TRBV10-1 NA CASSEGLTGHRFF TGCGCCAGCAGTGAAGGGTTGACCGGACACCGGTTCTTT
NA TRBJ1-4 TRBV7-9 NA CASSYTANEKLFF TGTGCCAGCAGTTACACGGCTAATGAAAAACTGTTTTTT
TRBD1 TRBJ1-4 TRBV19 once CASSGQGIEKLFF TGTGCCAGTAGCGGACAGGGTATAGAAAAACTGTTTTTT
TRBD2 TRBJ2-1 TRBV28 NA CASSLLLAGGEQFF TGTGCCAGCAGTTTATTGCTAGCGGGAGGTGAGCAGTTCTTC
TRBD1 TRBJ2-7 TRBV30 NA CAWSNTGVRREQYF TGTGCCTGGAGTAATACAGGGGTTCGGCGTGAGCAGTACTTC
TRBD1 TRBJ1-5 TRBV7-2 NA CASSPTGGAQHF TGTGCCAGCAGTCCTACAGGGGGGGCCCAGCATTTT
NA TRBJ2-5 TRBV18 NA CASSLVQESQETQYF TGTGCCAGCTCCCTGGTACAGGAGTCACAAGAGACCCAGTACTTC
TRBD1 TRBJ2-7 TRBV9 once CASSVEPGGYEQYF TGTGCCAGCAGCGTAGAACCAGGGGGCTACGAGCAGTACTTC
NA TRBJ2-7 TRBV7-2 NA CASSLRRGYEQYF TGTGCCAGCAGCCTACGTAGGGGGTACGAGCAGTACTTC
TRBD2 TRBJ2-1 TRBV9 NA CASSVGGLAGEQEFF TGTGCCAGCAGCGTAGGGGGACTAGCGGGAGAGCAGGAGTTCTTC
NA TRBJ1-6 TRBV28 NA CASSLSRTGSLNSPLHF TGTGCCAGCAGTTTATCCCGGACGGGCAGTTTGAATTCACCCCTCCACTTT
NA TRBJ1-2 TRBV6-5 NA CATQRPTNYGYTF TGTGCCACCCAGAGGCCTACTAACTATGGCTACACCTTC
NA TRBJ2-4 TRBV4-1 NA CASSQAPNRSPENIQYF TGCGCCAGCAGCCAAGCTCCCAACCGGAGCCCAGAAAACATTCAGTACTTC
NA TRBJ1-3 TRBV6-1 NA CASTEGGLNTIYF TGTGCCAGCACCGAGGGGGGTTTGAACACCATATATTTT
NA TRBJ2-6 TRBV27 NA CASRAGSGANVLTF TGTGCCAGCAGGGCAGGGTCTGGGGCCAACGTCCTGACTTTC
NA TRBJ2-5 TRBV30 NA CAWKGVGVYETQYF TGTGCCTGGAAGGGAGTGGGAGTTTATGAGACCCAGTACTTC
NA TRBJ1-2 TRBV4-1 NA CASSQDLNRLGYTF TGCGCCAGCAGCCAAGATTTAAACCGCCTGGGTTACACCTTC
TRBD2 TRBJ2-5 TRBV4-3 once CASSQFSRLAGGETQYF TGCGCCAGCAGCCAATTTTCCAGACTAGCGGGAGGGGAGACCCAGTACTTC
NA TRBJ2-7 TRBV6-1 NA CASSGPSEQYF TGTGCCAGCAGTGGGCCGAGCGAGCAGTACTTC
NA TRBJ1-5 TRBV19 NA CASTDSNQPQHF TGTGCCAGTACGGATAGCAATCAGCCCCAGCATTTT
NA TRBJ1-1 TRBV5-5 NA CASSLGGLGLGEAFF TGTGCCAGCAGCTTGGGAGGACTGGGGCTTGGAGAAGCTTTCTTT
TRBD2 TRBJ2-1 TRBV27 NA CASSPGLADNEQFF TGTGCCAGCAGCCCGGGACTAGCGGACAATGAGCAGTTCTTC
NA TRBJ2-3 TRBV7-7 NA CASSLGVDSSGYTDTQYF TGTGCTAGCAGCTTAGGGGTGGACAGCAGTGGGTACACAGATACGCAGTATTTT
TRBD2 TRBJ2-4 TRBV11-2 NA CASSQGLALNIQYF TGTGCCAGCAGCCAGGGACTAGCGCTCAACATTCAGTACTTC
NA TRBJ2-5 TRBV10-3 NA CAISASLSETQYF TGTGCCATCAGTGCATCCCTCTCGGAGACCCAGTACTTC
NA TRBJ1-1 TRBV30 NA CAWTKSKQLRDRGNTEAFF TGTGCCTGGACAAAAAGCAAACAACTCAGGGATAGAGGGAACACTGAAGCTTTCTTT
NA TRBJ2-7 TRBV5-1 NA CASSLGGPEQYF TGCGCCAGCAGCTTGGGGGGGCCCGAGCAGTACTTC
NA TRBJ2-1 TRBV27 NA CASSLSDRPYNEQFF TGTGCCAGCAGTTTATCGGACAGACCATACAATGAGCAGTTCTTC
TRBD1 TRBJ1-5 TRBV6-1 NA CATGQDPYQPQHF TGTGCCACCGGACAGGACCCATATCAGCCCCAGCATTTT
NA TRBJ2-1 TRBV10-3 NA CASSAGPLEGNEQFF TGTGCCAGCTCGGCAGGGCCATTGGAGGGCAATGAGCAGTTCTTC
TRBD1 TRBJ2-2 TRBV10-3 NA CAAQGEAPGELFF TGTGCCGCACAGGGGGAGGCCCCCGGGGAGCTGTTTTTT
TRBD2 TRBJ2-1 TRBV30 once CAWQLLAGGNEQFF TGTGCCTGGCAGCTGCTAGCGGGAGGGAATGAGCAGTTCTTC
TRBD1 TRBJ1-1 TRBV6-5 NA CASTWTGANTEAFF TGTGCCAGCACATGGACAGGGGCTAACACTGAAGCTTTCTTT
TRBD1 TRBJ2-7 TRBV27 NA CASRRTGFYEQYF TGTGCCAGCAGACGGACAGGGTTCTACGAGCAGTACTTC
NA TRBJ2-2 TRBV6-5 NA CASSYGTGELFF TGTGCCAGCAGTTATGGTACCGGGGAGCTGTTTTTT